The rows below give T cell receptor beta chains drawn from one sample of a study of shared clonotypes between healthy human individuals. Produced via immunoSEQ multiplex PCR; TCRdb's table is partial and in-frame only. The sample includes some 2 million clones, approximately 95% seen only once; the top ten take more than 0.1%. Sequenced input: naive CD4+ T cells sorted from blood. The source of these receptors is a man between 18 and 35 years old in good health. CDR3s leave out the opening cysteine and the closing phenylalanine or tryptophan.

J gene: TRBJ2-5
V gene: TRBV5-1
CDR3 protein: ASSLGIQETQY

J gene: TRBJ1-1
V gene: TRBV28
CDR3 protein: ASSFSGNTEAF

J gene: TRBJ1-5
V gene: TRBV19
CDR3 protein: ASSSPEIQPQH

J gene: TRBJ2-2
V gene: TRBV2
CDR3 protein: ASSTGTPTYVGELF

J gene: TRBJ2-7
V gene: TRBV10-3
CDR3 protein: AISEPTSGSYEQY

J gene: TRBJ2-7
V gene: TRBV20-1
CDR3 protein: SATSYEQY

J gene: TRBJ1-1
V gene: TRBV15
CDR3 protein: ATSIDPRAEAF

J gene: TRBJ1-2
V gene: TRBV7-2
CDR3 protein: ASSSPGQGPGR

J gene: TRBJ2-1
V gene: TRBV29-1
CDR3 protein: SAPGLAKRYNEQF

J gene: TRBJ1-5
V gene: TRBV18
CDR3 protein: ASSDNRQARNQPQH

J gene: TRBJ2-3
V gene: TRBV6-5
CDR3 protein: ASSYSGTRTDTQY

J gene: TRBJ2-7
V gene: TRBV6-5
CDR3 protein: ASSYSSLPTYEQY

J gene: TRBJ2-7
V gene: TRBV7-6
CDR3 protein: ASSLEGGYEQY

J gene: TRBJ2-5
V gene: TRBV7-9
CDR3 protein: ASSLGQAGTQTQY

J gene: TRBJ2-5
V gene: TRBV2
CDR3 protein: ASMTGTRETQY

J gene: TRBJ2-3
V gene: TRBV18
CDR3 protein: ASSPPGQAGDTQY

J gene: TRBJ2-1
V gene: TRBV6-6
CDR3 protein: ASSTYNEQF

J gene: TRBJ2-3
V gene: TRBV9
CDR3 protein: ASSVKGLAGQVDTQY

J gene: TRBJ1-2
V gene: TRBV19
CDR3 protein: ASSTSGQQYLAYGYT

J gene: TRBJ1-1
V gene: TRBV15
CDR3 protein: ATSRAGDTEAF

J gene: TRBJ2-5
V gene: TRBV9
CDR3 protein: ASSQRAKQETQY

J gene: TRBJ2-7
V gene: TRBV7-2
CDR3 protein: ASSLGEGVEQY

J gene: TRBJ2-3
V gene: TRBV6-5
CDR3 protein: ASSRDRGRADTQY

J gene: TRBJ2-2
V gene: TRBV10-3
CDR3 protein: ASKPSRDTGELF

J gene: TRBJ2-7
V gene: TRBV25-1
CDR3 protein: ASSEAPPTGTYEQY

J gene: TRBJ2-5
V gene: TRBV4-2
CDR3 protein: ASSQATSQETQY

J gene: TRBJ2-7
V gene: TRBV6-1
CDR3 protein: ASSEAGTGLYEQY

J gene: TRBJ2-7
V gene: TRBV7-2
CDR3 protein: ASSLGGGLTYEQY

J gene: TRBJ2-2
V gene: TRBV7-9
CDR3 protein: ASSFGTVLYTGELF

J gene: TRBJ2-3
V gene: TRBV30
CDR3 protein: AWNPGPLWY

J gene: TRBJ1-6
V gene: TRBV5-1
CDR3 protein: ASSLGQGIDNSPLH

J gene: TRBJ1-1
V gene: TRBV10-3
CDR3 protein: AISAAAGTEAF

J gene: TRBJ2-1
V gene: TRBV11-2
CDR3 protein: ASSPRLAGTSDEQF

J gene: TRBJ2-7
V gene: TRBV27
CDR3 protein: ASRTGFAEQY

J gene: TRBJ1-2
V gene: TRBV9
CDR3 protein: ASSADTYGYT